This T cell receptor (beta chain) was obtained from a study of T-cell memory formation after mild COVID-19. General study findings and limits: Some clones that responded turned up in pre-infection memory, which suggests that cross-reactive memory joined in.

Per the germline V gene, CDR1 is SEHNR and CDR2 is FQNEAQ (reference sequence). The CDR3 runs to 14 residues. The V end was cut by 3 bases, the J end by 7 bases, with 15 bases between. Only a few counts were recorded for this clonotype. Antigen specificity is unknown. Constant-segment primers served in 5'RACE that generated TCR alpha and TCR beta cDNA libraries bearing sample barcodes and UMIs. TCRdb processed the 5' RACE reads anew with MiXCR; each CDR3 protein has one entry. The sample includes approximately 190,000 distinct CDR3 sequences, approximately 20% of them seen just once. Specimen: PBMCs or a T cell subset sorted from them (not recorded which). The TCR was taken from an adult woman who had mild COVID-19 (a few samples of this study predate the infection). Cell type and time point are not known. V usage is TRBV7-9 and J usage is TRBJ1-2; D gene ambiguous. Here the CDR3 DNA reads TGTGCCAGCAGCTTCGAGACGGGTCCGGGTGGCTACACCTTC. This codes for CASSFETGPGGYTF.